This is a list of T cell receptor beta chains from one sample in a study of T cell responses to AZD1222 COVID-19 vaccine. Measured with immunoSEQ multiplex PCR; TCRdb has only the in-frame clones, and not every one. Found here are some 180,000 clones, around 92% of them singletons; the top ten hold over 1%. The material sequenced was peripheral blood, taken on day 0 of AZD1222 vaccination. Every receptor here comes from an adult in good health. The CDR3 runs from the conserved cysteine through the conserved F or W. D genes are given only for firm matches. Size tells how often a clone was seen (once, few, many) or the class of an expanded clone, and some rows leave it out.

j_call clone_size v_call d_call cdr3_aa cdr3_nt
TRBJ1-1 NA TRBV5-4 NA CASSRPGTNTEAFF TGTGCCAGCAGCCGGCCAGGGACCAACACTGAAGCTTTCTTT
TRBJ2-2 NA TRBV9 NA CASSGGLANTGELFF TGTGCCAGCAGTGGGGGGCTCGCGAACACCGGGGAGCTGTTTTTT
TRBJ2-1 NA TRBV7-6 NA CASSPSSGSAYNEQFF TGTGCCAGCAGCCCTAGTTCGGGGTCGGCCTACAATGAGCAGTTCTTC
TRBJ2-1 NA TRBV7-3 NA CASSSGVGQFF TGTGCCAGCAGCTCGGGCGTGGGGCAGTTCTTC
TRBJ2-3 few TRBV11-1 NA CASSRVGQGGSDTQYF TGTGCCAGCAGCCGGGTAGGACAGGGAGGGTCAGATACGCAGTATTTT
TRBJ2-7 NA TRBV21-1 NA CAIGQCEQYF TGTGCCATAGGACAGTGCGAGCAGTACTTC
TRBJ2-7 NA TRBV7-2 TRBD2 CASSVRSGGDEQYF TGTGCCAGCAGCGTACGAAGCGGGGGGGACGAGCAGTACTTC
TRBJ1-1 NA TRBV5-6 NA CASSLVGRNTEAFF TGTGCCAGCAGCTTGGTCGGGAGGAACACTGAAGCTTTCTTT
TRBJ1-5 NA TRBV6-1 NA CASSEGSSNQPQHF TGTGCCAGCAGTGAAGGAAGTAGCAATCAGCCCCAGCATTTT
TRBJ1-4 NA TRBV9 NA CASSVWGRGEKLFF TGTGCCAGCAGCGTGTGGGGAAGAGGCGAAAAACTGTTTTTT
TRBJ1-3 NA TRBV6-2/TRBV6-3 TRBD1 CASSYAPGQLISGNTIYF TGTGCCAGCAGTTACGCGCCGGGACAGCTGATCTCTGGAAACACCATATATTTT
TRBJ1-3 NA TRBV7-8 TRBD1 CASSPGEGARGNTIYF TGTGCCAGCAGCCCAGGGGAGGGGGCGCGAGGAAACACCATATATTTT
TRBJ1-1 NA TRBV7-9 TRBD1 CASSQGQGSTEAFF TGTGCCAGCAGCCAGGGACAGGGGAGCACTGAAGCTTTCTTT
TRBJ2-7 NA TRBV2 TRBD2 CASKEIAGALSEQYF TGTGCCAGCAAAGAGATAGCGGGGGCCCTTAGCGAGCAGTACTTC
TRBJ1-3 NA TRBV14 TRBD1 CASSPGQAISGNTIYF TGTGCCAGCAGCCCGGGACAGGCAATCTCTGGAAACACCATATATTTT
TRBJ1-1 NA TRBV6-5 NA CASSYEGRGEAFF TGTGCCAGCAGTTACGAGGGTCGGGGTGAAGCTTTCTTT
TRBJ2-3 few TRBV6-2/TRBV6-3 NA CASSSRGGSTDTQYF TGTGCCAGCAGTTCTAGGGGGGGCAGCACAGATACGCAGTATTTT
TRBJ1-2 NA TRBV12-3/TRBV12-4 NA CASSLSGSDGYTF TGTGCCAGCAGTTTATCTGGGAGTGATGGCTACACCTTC